These T cell receptor beta chains were read from a single sample in a study of beta chain features in type 1 diabetes. Libraries were prepared by immunoSEQ multiplex PCR; TCRdb keeps only in-frame clonotypes and omits some of them. This table has about 700,000 clones, 13% appearing once. The sequencing sample was made of naive CD4+ T cells from blood. These receptors came from a man between 18 and 29 years old with type 1 diabetes. Both conserved end residues are part of each CDR3. D genes are given only for firm matches. Only part of the rows carry a size: once, few, many, or a class if the clone is expanded.

d_gene	abundance	v_gene	j_gene	CDR3aa	CDR3nt
NA	few	TRBV7-3	TRBJ1-6	CASSQQPGQHSPLHF	TGTGCCAGCAGCCAACAGCCGGGACAACATTCACCCCTCCACTTT
NA	NA	TRBV7-3	TRBJ1-2	CASSRSGGGDYGYTF	TGTGCCAGCAGCCGCTCGGGCGGGGGCGACTATGGCTACACCTTC
NA	few	TRBV27	TRBJ1-1	CASSSIKGVAFF	TGTGCCAGCAGTTCGATCAAGGGGGTAGCTTTCTTT
NA	few	TRBV4-2	TRBJ1-1	CASSQGLGESTEAFF	TGTGCCAGCAGCCAAGGTCTGGGGGAATCAACTGAAGCTTTCTTT
TRBD2	NA	TRBV30	TRBJ2-5	CAWSKRGGPPRETQYF	TGTGCCTGGAGTAAGCGGGGGGGCCCCCCCAGGGAGACCCAGTACTTC
TRBD2	few	TRBV6-5	TRBJ2-1	CASSNSGGANNEQFF	TGTGCCAGCAGTAATAGCGGGGGGGCGAACAATGAGCAGTTCTTC
NA	NA	TRBV29-1	TRBJ2-2	CSVEKQGSGELFF	TGCAGCGTTGAAAAACAGGGATCGGGGGAGCTGTTTTTT
NA	NA	TRBV19	TRBJ2-5	CASSQGAQETQYF	TGTGCCAGTAGTCAAGGGGCGCAAGAGACCCAGTACTTC
TRBD1	NA	TRBV5-1	TRBJ2-1	CATQRDREGEQFF	TGCGCCACCCAGAGGGACAGAGAGGGTGAGCAGTTCTTC
NA	NA	TRBV21-1	TRBJ1-1	CASGPFHEAFF	TGTGCCAGCGGCCCGTTCCATGAAGCTTTCTTT
NA	NA	TRBV30	TRBJ2-4	CAWSGPPADIQYF	TGTGCCTGGAGTGGCCCTCCGGCCGACATTCAGTACTTC
NA	few	TRBV2	TRBJ1-6	CASRLGHRENSPLHF	TGTGCCAGCAGGCTGGGACATAGGGAAAATTCACCCCTCCACTTT
NA	few	TRBV9	TRBJ2-3	CASSVDSVGGPSDTQYF	TGTGCCAGCAGCGTAGATAGTGTGGGGGGGCCTTCTGATACGCAGTATTTT
NA	NA	TRBV10-3	TRBJ2-7	CAISGDGTSYEQYF	TGTGCCATCAGTGGGGACGGGACGTCCTACGAGCAGTACTTC
NA	few	TRBV2	TRBJ2-1	CASSGYNEQFF	TGTGCCAGCAGTGGTTACAATGAGCAGTTCTTC
NA	few	TRBV7-2	TRBJ1-4	CASSFARKLFF	TGTGCCAGCAGCTTTGCGAGGAAACTGTTTTTT
NA	NA	TRBV5-1	TRBJ1-4	CASSLSTNLAYEKLFF	TGCGCCAGCAGCTTGTCGACAAACCTGGCGTATGAAAAACTGTTTTTT
TRBD1	few	TRBV7-2	TRBJ1-2	CASSPWTGENGYTF	TGTGCCAGCAGCCCATGGACAGGGGAAAATGGCTACACCTTC
NA	NA	TRBV5-1	TRBJ2-2	CASSFEGSFTGELFF	TGCGCCAGCAGCTTCGAGGGCTCCTTCACCGGGGAGCTGTTTTTT
TRBD2	NA	TRBV10-3	TRBJ2-3	CATGTSGANTDTQYF	TGTGCCACCGGGACTAGCGGGGCCAACACAGATACGCAGTATTTT
NA	NA	TRBV28	TRBJ2-7	CASSFPGGAYEQYF	TGTGCCAGCAGTTTTCCCGGGGGAGCTTACGAGCAGTACTTC
NA	NA	TRBV18	TRBJ2-3	CATSPFTGTTDTQYF	TGTGCCACCTCACCATTTACGGGCACCACAGATACGCAGTATTTT
TRBD2	few	TRBV5-8	TRBJ2-2	CASSPSGGAYTGELFF	TGTGCCAGCAGCCCCAGCGGGGGGGCTTACACCGGGGAGCTGTTTTTT
TRBD1	few	TRBV7-3	TRBJ2-1	CASSVTGGQNNEQFF	TGTGCCAGCAGCGTGACAGGGGGACAGAACAATGAGCAGTTCTTC
NA	NA	TRBV10-1	TRBJ2-7	CASIYRTYYEQYF	TGCGCCAGCATCTACAGGACATACTACGAGCAGTACTTC
NA	few	TRBV30	TRBJ2-7	CAWSPTWGGAGHEQYF	TGTGCCTGGAGCCCCACCTGGGGGGGCGCGGGCCACGAGCAGTACTTC
NA	few	TRBV11-2	TRBJ2-1	CASSLLTAMGPFF	TGTGCCAGCAGCTTACTGACAGCTATGGGACCGTTCTTC
NA	NA	TRBV5-1	TRBJ2-5	CASSLGIADQETQYF	TGCGCCAGCAGCTTGGGGATAGCGGACCAAGAGACCCAGTACTTC
TRBD1	few	TRBV5-1	TRBJ1-2	CASSPDRGTQGYTF	TGCGCCAGCAGCCCGGACAGGGGGACCCAAGGCTACACCTTC